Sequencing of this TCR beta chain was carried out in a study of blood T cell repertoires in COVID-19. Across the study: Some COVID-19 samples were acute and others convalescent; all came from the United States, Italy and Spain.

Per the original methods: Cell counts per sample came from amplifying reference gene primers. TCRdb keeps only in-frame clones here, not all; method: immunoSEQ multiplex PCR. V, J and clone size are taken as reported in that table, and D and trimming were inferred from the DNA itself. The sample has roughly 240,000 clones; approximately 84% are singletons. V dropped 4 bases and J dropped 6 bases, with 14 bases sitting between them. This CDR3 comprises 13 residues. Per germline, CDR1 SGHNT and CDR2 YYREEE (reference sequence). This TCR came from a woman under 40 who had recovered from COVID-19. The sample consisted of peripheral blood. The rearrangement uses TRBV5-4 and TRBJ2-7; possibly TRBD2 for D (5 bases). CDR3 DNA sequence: TGTGCCAGCAGCCAGGACTCGGCCCTCGAGCAGTACTTC. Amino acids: CASSQDSALEQYF.